Following are 7 T cell receptor beta chains from one sample sequenced in a study of OX40 agonist ivuxolimab in advanced cancers. Sequenced by immunoSEQ multiplex PCR; TCRdb stores in-frame clones only, minus some. Here the sample spans 68,000 or so clones, 75% to 95% being singletons. This material consisted of CD4+ or CD8+ T cells sorted from blood, taken in a trial of the OX40 agonist ivuxolimab. Every receptor here comes from an adult with an advanced solid tumor such as melanoma, head and neck, liver or kidney cancer.

The chain couples TRBV9 to TRBJ1-1; 8 nucleotides align to TRBD1. Germline V lookup: CDR1 SGDLS, CDR2 YYNGEE. The ends lost 4 bases at V and 5 bases at J; junction bases unmatched: 16. CDR3 length: 17 amino acids. As DNA, the CDR3 is TGTGCCAGCAGCCCACGAGGGGACAGGCCTCTAGGGACTGAAGCTTTCTTT. It encodes CASSPRGDRPLGTEAFF.

This clone was seen only a few times. The chain recombines TRBV14 with TRBJ2-1; D is unresolved. Germline values: CDR1 SGHDN, CDR2 FVKESK. The CDR3 runs to 12 residues. V lost 2 bases and J lost 9, with 8 bases in between. The CDR3 sequence: CASSQMGLEQFF. Written as DNA, the CDR3 is TGTGCCAGCAGCCAAATGGGCCTTGAGCAGTTCTTC.

This chain connects TRBV27 to TRBJ1-1; 7 bases are a match to TRBD1. Germline CDR1 MNHEY, CDR2 SMNVEV (reference sequence). This CDR3 region has 15 residues. J was trimmed by 5 bases and V by 5 bases; bases with no gene match: 11. The CDR3 loop is CASSRSLTGTTEAFF. DNA for the CDR3: TGTGCCAGCAGTAGATCCCTGACAGGGACGACTGAAGCTTTCTTT.

This clone appeared once. V is TRBV6-1 and J is TRBJ1-1; D gene unclear. CDR1 is MNHNS, CDR2 SASEGT, per germline. This CDR3 contains 15 residues. V lost 5 bases to trimming and J lost 1 base, with 14 bases between them. CDR3 coding DNA: TGTGCCAGCAGTACTTACACCCGGGGGAACACTGAAGCTTTCTTT. Its translation is CASSTYTRGNTEAFF.

The chain is built from TRBV9 and TRBJ2-3; D may match TRBD1 or TRBD2 (6 bases each). The CDR3 length is 13 residues. Germline values: CDR1 SGDLS, CDR2 YYNGEE. V lost 4 bases and J lost 3, with 9 bases in between. The CDR3, as DNA: TGTGCCAGCAGCCGAGGGGGGACAGATACGCAGTATTTT. It specifies CASSRGGTDTQYF.

The V call is TRBV16, the J call TRBJ1-1; D gene unclear. The CDR3 is 11 residues long. Germline CDR1 KGHSY, CDR2 FQNENV. Trimming took off 4 bases at V and 1 base at J, with 1 base between the two ends. Written as DNA, the CDR3 is TGTGCCAGCAGCCCGAACACTGAAGCTTTCTTT. This translates into CASSPNTEAFF.

The chain uses TRBV29-1 and TRBJ2-7; D gene unclear. The CDR3 loop spans 14 amino acids. V was trimmed by 6 bases and J by 2 bases, leaving 17 bases between them. CDR1 SQVTM and CDR2 ANQGSEA come from the germline V gene. Here the CDR3 DNA reads TGCAGCGTGATATACCCGGTTAAGACCTACGAGCAGTACTTC. This gives the protein CSVIYPVKTYEQYF.